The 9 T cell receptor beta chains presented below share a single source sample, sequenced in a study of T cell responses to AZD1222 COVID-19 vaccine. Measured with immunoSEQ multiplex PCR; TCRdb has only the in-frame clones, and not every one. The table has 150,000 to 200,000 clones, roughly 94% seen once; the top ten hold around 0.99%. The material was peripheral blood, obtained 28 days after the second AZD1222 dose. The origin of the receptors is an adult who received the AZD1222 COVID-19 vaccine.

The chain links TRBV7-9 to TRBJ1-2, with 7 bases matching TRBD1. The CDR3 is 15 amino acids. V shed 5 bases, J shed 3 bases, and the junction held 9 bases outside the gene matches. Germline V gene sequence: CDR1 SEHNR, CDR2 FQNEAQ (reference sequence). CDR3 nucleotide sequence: TGTGCCAGCAGCCCAGGGGGGGGCGCCCACTATGGCTACACCTTC. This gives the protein CASSPGGGAHYGYTF.

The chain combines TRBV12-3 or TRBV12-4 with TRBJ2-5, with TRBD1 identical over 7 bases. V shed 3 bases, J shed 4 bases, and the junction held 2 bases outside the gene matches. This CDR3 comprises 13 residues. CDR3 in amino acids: CASSFNRGETQYF. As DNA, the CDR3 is TGTGCCAGCAGTTTCAACAGGGGAGAGACCCAGTACTTC.

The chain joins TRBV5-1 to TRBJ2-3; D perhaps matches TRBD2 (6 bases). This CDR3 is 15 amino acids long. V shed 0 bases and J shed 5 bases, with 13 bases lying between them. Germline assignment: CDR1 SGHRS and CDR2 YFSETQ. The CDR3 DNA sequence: TGCGCCAGCAGCTTGGCAGTAGCGGTTAGAGATACGCAGTATTTT. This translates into CASSLAVAVRDTQYF. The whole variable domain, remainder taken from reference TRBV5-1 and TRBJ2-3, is KAGVTQTPRYLIKTRGQQVTLSCSPISGHRSVSWYQQTPGQGLQFLFEYFSETQRNKGNFPGRFSGRQFSNSRSEMNVSTLELGDSALYLCASSLAVAVRDTQYFGPGTRLTVL.

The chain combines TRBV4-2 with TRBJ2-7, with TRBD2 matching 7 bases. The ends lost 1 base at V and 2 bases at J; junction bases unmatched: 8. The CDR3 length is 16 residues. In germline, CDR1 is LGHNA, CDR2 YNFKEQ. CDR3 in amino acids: CASSQGAAGRAYEQYF. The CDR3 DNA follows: TGTGCCAGCAGCCAAGGGGCGGCGGGGAGGGCCTACGAGCAGTACTTC.

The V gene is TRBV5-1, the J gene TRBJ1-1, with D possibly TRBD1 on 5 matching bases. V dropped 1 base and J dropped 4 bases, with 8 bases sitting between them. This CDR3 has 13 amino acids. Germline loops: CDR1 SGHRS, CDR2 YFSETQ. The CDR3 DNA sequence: TGCGCCAGCAGCTTGTACCAGGGCACTGAAGCTTTCTTT. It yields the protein CASSLYQGTEAFF.

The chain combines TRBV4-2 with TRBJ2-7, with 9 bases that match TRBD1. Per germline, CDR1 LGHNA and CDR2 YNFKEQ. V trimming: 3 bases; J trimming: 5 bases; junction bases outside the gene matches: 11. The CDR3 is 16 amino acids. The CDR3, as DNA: TGTGCCAGCAGCCATAGTACAGGGGGCGGCGGAGACGAGCAGTACTTC. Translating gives CASSHSTGGGGDEQYF.

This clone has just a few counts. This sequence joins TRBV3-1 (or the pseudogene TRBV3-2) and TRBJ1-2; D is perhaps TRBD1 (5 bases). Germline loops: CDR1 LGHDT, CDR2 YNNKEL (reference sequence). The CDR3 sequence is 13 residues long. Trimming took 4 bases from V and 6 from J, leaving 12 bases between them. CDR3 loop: CASSPSGGDGYTF. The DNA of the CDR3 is TGTGCCAGCAGCCCCTCCGGGGGAGATGGCTACACCTTC.

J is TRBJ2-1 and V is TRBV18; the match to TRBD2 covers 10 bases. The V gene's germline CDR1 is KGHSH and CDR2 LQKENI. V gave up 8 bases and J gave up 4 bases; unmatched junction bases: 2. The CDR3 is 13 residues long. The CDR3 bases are TGTGCCAGCCATAGCGGGGGGTACAATGAGCAGTTCTTC. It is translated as CASHSGGYNEQFF.

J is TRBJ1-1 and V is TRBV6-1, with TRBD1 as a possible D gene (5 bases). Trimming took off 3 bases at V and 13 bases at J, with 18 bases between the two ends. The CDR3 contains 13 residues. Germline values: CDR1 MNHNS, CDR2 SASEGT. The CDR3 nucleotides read TGTGCCAGCAGTGACGCGGGACTCGATCAGGATTTCTTT. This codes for CASSDAGLDQDFF.